This T cell receptor (beta chain) is drawn from a study of T-cell reconstitution after alpha-beta-depleted transplantation in children. Study-wide findings and caveats: From surviving recipient T cells and thymic progenitors came the high day-60 TCRbeta diversity observed in some patients. Expanded graft clones, several hundred of them, were reportedly the source of alpha-beta T cells about two months after transplant.

The germline V gene encodes CDR1 DFQATT and CDR2 SNEGSKA (reference sequence). V was clipped by 3 bases and J by 3 bases, with 5 bases between them. The CDR3 is 12 residues long. The TCRbeta library incorporated unique molecular identifiers. TCRdb itself ran the PCR reads through MiXCR, one entry per CDR3 protein. This table has more than 200,000 distinct CDR3 sequences, roughly 25% appearing once. This clonotype has ten or more counts. The target antigen is unknown. The origin of this receptor is a female patient aged 2-9 years who had a stem cell transplant for congenital amegakaryocytic thrombocytopenia, so the T cells may come from the graft donor. Sequenced material: PBMCs, mostly from graft donor cells, taken 360 days after TCRalphabeta/CD19-depleted stem cell transplant. This sequence joins TRBV20-1 and TRBJ2-2; D gene ambiguous. CDR3 coding DNA: TGCAGTGCTAGCCGGGACACCGGGGAGCTGTTTTTT. Protein: CSASRDTGELFF.